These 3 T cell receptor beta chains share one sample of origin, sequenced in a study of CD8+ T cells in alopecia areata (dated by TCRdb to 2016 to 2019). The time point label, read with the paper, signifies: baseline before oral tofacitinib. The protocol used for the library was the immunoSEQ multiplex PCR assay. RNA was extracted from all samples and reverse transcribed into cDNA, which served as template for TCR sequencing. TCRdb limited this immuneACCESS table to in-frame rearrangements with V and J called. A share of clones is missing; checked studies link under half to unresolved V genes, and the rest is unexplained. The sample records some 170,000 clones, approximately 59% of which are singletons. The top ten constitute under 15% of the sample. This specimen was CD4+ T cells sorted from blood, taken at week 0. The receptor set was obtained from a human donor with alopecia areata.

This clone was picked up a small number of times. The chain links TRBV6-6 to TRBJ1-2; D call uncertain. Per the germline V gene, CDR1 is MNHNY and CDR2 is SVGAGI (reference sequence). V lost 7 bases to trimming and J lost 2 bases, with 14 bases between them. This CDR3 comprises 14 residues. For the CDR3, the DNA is TGTGCCAGCAACCGAGTCGGACGGAACTATGGCTACACCTTC. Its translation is CASNRVGRNYGYTF.

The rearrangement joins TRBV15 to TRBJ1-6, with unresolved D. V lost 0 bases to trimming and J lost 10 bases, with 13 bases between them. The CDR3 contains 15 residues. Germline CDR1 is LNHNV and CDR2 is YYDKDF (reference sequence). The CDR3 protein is CATSRETIVDSPLHF. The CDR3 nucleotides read TGTGCCACCAGCAGAGAGACAATAGTAGACTCACCCCTCCACTTT.

Here the CDR3 reads CASKGRDQPQHF. Written as DNA, the CDR3 is TGTGCCAGCAAGGGGCGAGACCAGCCCCAGCATTTT. The V and J genes are TRBV27 and TRBJ1-5; the D gene is possibly TRBD1 (5 bases). The CDR3 totals 12 residues. The V end was cut by 7 bases, the J end by 7 bases, with 11 bases between. Germline CDR1 MNHEY, CDR2 SMNVEV (reference sequence).